Presented here are 20 T cell receptor beta chains from one specimen sequenced in a study of control samples from healthy donors and cancer patients. TCRdb keeps only in-frame clones here, not all; method: immunoSEQ multiplex PCR. The repertoire holds approximately 100,000 clones, roughly 89% seen once, with about 3% in the top ten. Sequencing was done on a sample of blood. The origin of the receptors is a human donor in good health. The donor label of this sample is uncertain.

The CDR3 nucleotides are TGTGCCAGCTCCAACCGGTTAGGTGGAAACACCATATATTTT. Protein sequence: CASSNRLGGNTIYF. This chain links TRBV18 with TRBJ1-3; D unresolved. The CDR3 spans 14 residues. Trimming shortened V by 6 bases and J by 3 bases, and 12 bases separated the two germline ends. CDR1 and CDR2 from the germline V gene are KGHSH and LQKENI.

On this clone itself: This sample also contains other DNA sequences that code for the same CDR3. V gene TRBV4-3 combines with J gene TRBJ1-2; maybe TRBD1 (5 bases). CDR1 LGHNA and CDR2 YSLEER come from the germline V gene. Trimming left V 0 bases short and J 4 bases short, with 12 bases between. The CDR3 length is 15 residues. The CDR3 DNA reads TGCGCCAGCAGCCAAGATCGGCAGGGTGGCTATGGCTACACCTTC. This gives the protein CASSQDRQGGYGYTF.

The gene calls are TRBV11-1 and TRBJ2-7; no clear D. Germline V lookup: CDR1 SGHAT, CDR2 FQDESV (reference sequence). The CDR3 extends over 14 amino acids. Trimming took off 2 bases at V and 2 bases at J, with 10 bases between the two ends. The CDR3 spells CASSLRVDPYEQYF. The CDR3 nucleotides are TGTGCCAGCAGCTTAAGGGTGGATCCCTACGAGCAGTACTTC.

This chain links TRBV28 with TRBJ2-7, with D possibly TRBD1 on 6 matching bases. Germline V CDR1 and CDR2: MDHEN, SYDVKM. The CDR3 covers 14 residues. V lost 6 bases and J lost 2, with 14 bases in between. DNA of the CDR3: TGTGCCAGCAGCAGGGCCGGGACAACCTACGAGCAGTACTTC. This translates into CASSRAGTTYEQYF.

The chain carries TRBV25-1 and TRBJ1-6, with 7 bases that match TRBD1. The CDR3 length is 15 residues. V gave up 4 bases and J gave up 2 bases; unmatched junction bases: 2. Germline lookup yields CDR1 MGHDK and CDR2 SYGVNS. For the CDR3, the DNA is TGTGCCAGCAGTGCGACAGGGACCTATAATTCACCCCTCCACTTT. It encodes CASSATGTYNSPLHF.

The chain carries TRBV21-1 and TRBJ2-7. TRBV21-1 is a listed pseudogene. This CDR3 has 16 amino acids. This chain's CDR3 is CASSKWVAGRLYEQYF. The CDR3, as DNA: TGTGCCAGCAGCAAATGGGTGGCAGGAAGACTCTACGAGCAGTACTTC.

The CDR3 nucleotides read TGCGCCAGCAGCCAGGTACAGGGATCCTACAATGAGCAGTTCTTC. Protein: CASSQVQGSYNEQFF. This sequence joins TRBV4-1 and TRBJ2-1; perhaps TRBD1 as D (6 bases). V lost 3 bases and J lost 1, with 10 bases in between. The CDR3 is 15 amino acids. The germline gives CDR1 MGHRA, CDR2 YSYEKL.

CDR3 sequence: CASREGTGPTDTQYF. The DNA for the CDR3 is TGCGCCAGCAGGGAGGGGACAGGGCCGACAGATACGCAGTATTTT. The rearrangement links TRBV5-1 to TRBJ2-3, with 9 bases aligning to TRBD1. V shed 5 bases and J 3 bases; nucleotides not matched to a gene: 7. Germline CDR1 is SGHRS and CDR2 is YFSETQ. This CDR3 contains 15 residues.

This rearrangement joins TRBV28 to TRBJ1-4; a possible D gene is TRBD1 (6 bases). CDR1 is MDHEN and CDR2 is SYDVKM in the germline V gene. The CDR3 extends over 15 amino acids. The V end was cut by 6 bases, the J end by 8 bases, with 19 bases between. CDR3 DNA: TGTGCCAGCAGAGCGCCGGGGGCCGAGGGGGAAAAACTGTTTTTT. Protein: CASRAPGAEGEKLFF.

The rearrangement links TRBV7-4 to TRBJ1-5; tentatively, D is TRBD1 (5 bases). V was pared by 5 bases and J by 0 bases, with 20 bases between. CDR1 is SGHVT and CDR2 is SQSDAQ in the germline V gene. This CDR3 has 18 amino acids. Written as DNA, the CDR3 is TGTGCCAGCAGCCGGGACTATCCATTATGTAATAGCAATCAGCCCCAGCATTTT. Protein: CASSRDYPLCNSNQPQHF.

The rearrangement joins TRBV2 to TRBJ1-2; D gene uncertain. Germline V gene data show CDR1 as SNHLY and CDR2 as FYNNEI. The ends were cut back, 6 bases at V and 8 bases at J, with 22 bases in the middle. CDR3 length: 15 residues. CDR3 coding DNA: TGTGCCAGCAGCCCCAGAACCGACGGCCCTAGGGGCTACACCTTC. Translated, it gives CASSPRTDGPRGYTF.

The rearrangement links TRBV29-1 to TRBJ2-5; D remains ambiguous. The CDR3 sequence is 14 residues long. The V gene lost 0 bases and the J gene lost 4 bases, with 12 bases spanning the gap. Germline CDR1 reads SQVTM; CDR2 reads ANQGSEA. In DNA form, the CDR3 reads TGCAGCGTTGAAGATCAATCTAAGGGAGAGACCCAGTACTTC. This sequence encodes CSVEDQSKGETQYF.

This clone has only one observation. The V and J genes are TRBV11-3 and TRBJ2-1; 12 bases are a match to TRBD2. Looked up from germline, CDR1 is SGHNT and CDR2 is YENEEA. V dropped 2 bases and J dropped 7; count of bases not matched to a gene: 3. The CDR3 has 15 residues. The CDR3 DNA reads TGTGCCAGCAGCTTACGGACTAGCGGGGTAAATGAGCAGTTCTTC. Protein sequence: CASSLRTSGVNEQFF.

This clone is a singleton in its sample. CDR3 DNA sequence: TGTGCCAGCAGTTTTGGACAGAAAGAGACCCAGTACTTC. Translating it yields CASSFGQKETQYF. The chain uses TRBV27 and TRBJ2-5, with D possibly being TRBD1 (6 bases). Trimming left V 3 bases short and J 3 bases short, with 8 bases between. Germline V gene sequence: CDR1 MNHEY, CDR2 SMNVEV (reference sequence). This CDR3 has 13 amino acids.

By sample fraction, this clone is medium-sized. V is TRBV3-1 (or the pseudogene TRBV3-2) and J is TRBJ2-5; D is ambiguous. The CDR3 consists of 15 residues. CDR1 LGHDT and CDR2 YNNKEL come from the germline V gene (reference sequence). V shed 1 base and J shed 2 bases, with 11 bases lying between them. CDR3 loop: CASSQVMIAQETQYF. DNA of the CDR3: TGTGCCAGCAGCCAAGTAATGATTGCTCAAGAGACCCAGTACTTC.

This chain uses TRBV7-6 with TRBJ2-3; the match to TRBD2 covers 7 bases. The CDR3 has 15 amino acids. Germline CDR1 reads SGHVS; CDR2 reads FNYEAQ. Trimming at V came to 4 bases and at J to 0 bases, leaving 4 bases not matched to a gene. The CDR3 bases are TGTGCCAGCAGCTCCCGGGGGGATAGCACAGATACGCAGTATTTT. This sequence encodes CASSSRGDSTDTQYF.

This chain links TRBV6-5 with TRBJ1-5; D perhaps matches TRBD1 (5 bases). Trimming removed 7 bases at V and 7 bases at J, with 11 bases between. Looked up from germline, CDR1 is MNHEY and CDR2 is SVGAGI. The CDR3 runs 12 residues. The CDR3 DNA reads as TGTGCCAGCACCCAGGGTAGCCAGCCCCAGCATTTT. Protein product: CASTQGSQPQHF.

The chain links TRBV5-1 to TRBJ1-1; the match to TRBD1 covers 10 bases. CDR3 length: 16 amino acids. CDR1 is SGHRS and CDR2 is YFSETQ in the germline V gene. V gave up 4 bases and J gave up 5 bases; unmatched junction bases: 11. CDR3 in DNA: TGCGCCAGCAGCCATGGGACAGGGGTTAGCGGGACTGAAGCTTTCTTT. This encodes CASSHGTGVSGTEAFF.

With regard to this clone: Other nucleotide sequences in the sample specify the same CDR3. V is TRBV6-5 and J is TRBJ1-1; D unresolved. CDR1 and CDR2 from the germline V gene are MNHEY and SVGAGI. The CDR3 runs 16 residues. V was trimmed by 0 bases and J by 0 bases, leaving 11 bases between them. CDR3 nucleotides: TGTGCCAGCAGTTACTCGGGGAGTTGGATGAACACTGAAGCTTTCTTT. It is translated as CASSYSGSWMNTEAFF.

The chain couples TRBV28 to TRBJ1-4; D perhaps matches TRBD1 (6 bases). CDR1 and CDR2 (germline): MDHEN, SYDVKM. V was pared by 6 bases and J by 5 bases, with 19 bases between. The CDR3 is 16 amino acids. CDR3 loop: CASRSPGEGDNEKLFF. The CDR3 bases are TGTGCCAGCAGATCTCCAGGGGAGGGGGACAATGAAAAACTGTTTTTT.